In this sample, the clone carrying this T cell receptor beta chain turned up a few times. Its antigen remains unknown. PCR was performed a second time for 7 to 11 cycles using a sample-barcoded 5' primer and a J-beta primer mix. Via MiXCR, TCRdb re-called the 5' RACE reads, giving one row per CDR3 protein. The sample contains 760,000 or so distinct CDR3 sequences, roughly 25% of which appear only once. The sample comes from a study of blood T cells in healthy people across ages. Study-wide results and caveats: It was the long-lived donors that had more naive CD4+ cells and higher diversity than aged donors.

Germline V gene sequence: CDR1 SGHDT, CDR2 YYEEEE. Trimming shortened V by 3 bases and J by 1 base, and 10 bases separated the two germline ends. The CDR3 runs to 14 residues. Another study also made use of these data, one on T cells of mothers and their children. Per that paper: The study sampled a few healthy Caucasian mothers and their six children. The study obtained over 9.5 million TCR beta CDR3 reads per mother and a few million per child. Thymic selection molds TCR recombination products alike in related and unrelated pairs.

V usage is TRBV5-6 and J usage is TRBJ2-5; D gene unclear. The sequenced sample consisted of blood. The sequence came from a boy younger than 18 in good health. CDR3 coding DNA: TGTGCCAGCAGCTATCGTAGTTTCCAAGAGACCCAGTACTTC. It is translated as CASSYRSFQETQYF.